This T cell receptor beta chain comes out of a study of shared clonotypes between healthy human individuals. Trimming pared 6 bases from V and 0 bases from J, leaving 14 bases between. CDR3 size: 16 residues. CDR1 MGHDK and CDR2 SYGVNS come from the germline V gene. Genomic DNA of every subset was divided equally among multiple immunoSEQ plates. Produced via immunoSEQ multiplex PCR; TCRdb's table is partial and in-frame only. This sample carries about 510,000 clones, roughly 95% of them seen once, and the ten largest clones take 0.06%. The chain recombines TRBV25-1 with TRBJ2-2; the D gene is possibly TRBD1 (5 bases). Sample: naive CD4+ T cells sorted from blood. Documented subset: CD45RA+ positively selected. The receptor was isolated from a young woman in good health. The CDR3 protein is CASRGGGATNTGELFF. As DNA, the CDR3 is TGTGCCAGCAGGGGCGGTGGGGCAACGAACACCGGGGAGCTGTTTTTT.